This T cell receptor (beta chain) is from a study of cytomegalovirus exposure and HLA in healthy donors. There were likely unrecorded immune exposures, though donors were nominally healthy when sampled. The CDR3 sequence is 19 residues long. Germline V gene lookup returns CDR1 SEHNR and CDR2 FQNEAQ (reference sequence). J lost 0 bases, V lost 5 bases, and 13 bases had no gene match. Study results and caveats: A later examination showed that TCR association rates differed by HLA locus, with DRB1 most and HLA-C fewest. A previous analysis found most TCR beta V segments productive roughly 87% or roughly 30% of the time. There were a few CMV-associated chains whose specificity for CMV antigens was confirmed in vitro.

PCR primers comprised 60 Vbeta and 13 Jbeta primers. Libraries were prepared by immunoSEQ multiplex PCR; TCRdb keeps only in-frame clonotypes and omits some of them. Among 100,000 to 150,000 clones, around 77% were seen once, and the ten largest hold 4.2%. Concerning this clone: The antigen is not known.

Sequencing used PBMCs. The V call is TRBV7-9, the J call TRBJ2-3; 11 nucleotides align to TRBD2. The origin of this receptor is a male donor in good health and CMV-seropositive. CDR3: CASSPQLAGEKTSTDTQYF. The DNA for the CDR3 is TGTGCCAGCAGCCCTCAACTAGCGGGAGAGAAAACTAGCACAGATACGCAGTATTTT. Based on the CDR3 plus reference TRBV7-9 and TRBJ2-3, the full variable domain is DTGVSQNPRHKITKRGQNVTFRCDPISEHNRLYWYRQTLGQGPEFLTYFQNEAQLEKSRLLSDRFSAERPKGSFSTLEIQRTEQGDSAMYLCASSPQLAGEKTSTDTQYFGPGTRLTVL.